A selection of T cell receptor beta chains follows, all from one sample in a study of blood T cell repertoires in COVID-19. Some clones are missing from TCRdb's copy, which holds only in-frame ones; the method was immunoSEQ multiplex PCR. The data hold roughly 250,000 clones, with approximately 80% observed a single time. The specimen was peripheral blood. These receptors came from a woman of 80 years or more with acute or convalescent COVID-19. Both conserved end residues are part of each CDR3. A D gene is named only where the DNA matches it firmly. A clone size is listed for some rows: how often the clone was seen (once, few, many), or a class if it is expanded.

clone size | J gene | V gene | D gene | CDR3 protein | CDR3 DNA
NA | TRBJ1-2 | TRBV5-4 | TRBD1 | CASSLGGGGYGYTF | TGTGCCAGCAGCTTGGGAGGGGGCGGCTATGGCTACACCTTC
NA | TRBJ2-1 | TRBV27 | TRBD2 | CASTRGGRTSEQFF | TGTGCCAGCACGCGGGGGGGCCGTACTAGTGAGCAGTTCTTC
NA | TRBJ1-5 | TRBV5-8 | TRBD1 | CASSPTGQGPQPQHF | TGTGCCAGCAGCCCGACCGGACAGGGGCCTCAGCCCCAGCATTTT
few | TRBJ2-3 | TRBV7-2 | TRBD2 | CASSSRDSGGADTQYF | TGTGCCAGCAGCTCCCGGGATAGCGGGGGGGCAGATACGCAGTATTTT
NA | TRBJ2-2 | TRBV7-9 | NA | CASSPLGAGGELFF | TGTGCCAGCAGCCCGTTGGGAGCAGGCGGGGAGCTGTTTTTT
NA | TRBJ2-7 | TRBV10-3 | TRBD1 | CAISPDRGTSYEQYF | TGTGCCATCAGCCCGGACAGGGGTACCTCCTACGAGCAGTACTTC
NA | TRBJ2-2 | TRBV2 | TRBD1 | CASSGTGTPNTGELFF | TGTGCCAGCAGTGGGACAGGGACCCCGAACACCGGGGAGCTGTTTTTT
NA | TRBJ2-7 | TRBV28 | NA | CASSLWDTTYEQYF | TGTGCCAGCAGTTTATGGGACACCACATACGAGCAGTACTTC
NA | TRBJ2-5 | TRBV3-1/TRBV3-2 | TRBD1 | CASSQTTGAVETQYF | TGTGCCAGCAGCCAAACTACAGGGGCGGTTGAGACCCAGTACTTC
NA | TRBJ1-4 | TRBV12-3/TRBV12-4 | NA | CASSYLRGEKLFF | TGTGCCAGCAGTTACCTCCGGGGTGAAAAACTGTTTTTT
few | TRBJ1-6 | TRBV6-1 | NA | CASSEGTPTYNSPLHF | TGTGCCAGCAGTGAAGGGACTCCAACCTATAATTCACCCCTCCACTTT
NA | TRBJ1-6 | TRBV5-1 | TRBD1 | CASSTGTGGAMINSPLHF | TGCGCCAGCAGCACTGGGACAGGGGGCGCGATGATTAATTCACCCCTCCACTTT
NA | TRBJ1-2 | TRBV5-1 | TRBD1 | CASSWGDRGRGGYTF | TGCGCCAGCAGCTGGGGGGACAGGGGCCGAGGGGGCTACACCTTC
NA | TRBJ2-1 | TRBV20-1 | TRBD2 | CSASRGVSYNEQFF | TGCAGTGCTAGTCGGGGGGTGTCCTACAATGAGCAGTTCTTC
few | TRBJ1-5 | TRBV2 | NA | CASSDPSGFTSNQPQHF | TGTGCCAGCAGTGACCCTTCGGGGTTTACTAGCAATCAGCCCCAGCATTTT
NA | TRBJ1-6 | TRBV27 | TRBD1 | CASRHRTGDYNSPLHF | TGTGCCAGCAGACACAGGACAGGAGACTATAATTCACCCCTCCACTTT
NA | TRBJ1-6 | TRBV5-5 | NA | CASSGQLQNSPLHF | TGTGCCAGCAGTGGACAGTTACAAAATTCACCCCTCCACTTT
NA | TRBJ1-2 | TRBV11-2 | NA | CASSLGWGDGEGYTF | TGTGCCAGCAGCTTAGGATGGGGAGACGGGGAAGGCTACACCTTC
NA | TRBJ2-7 | TRBV9 | TRBD1 | CASSVGTGFSEQYF | TGTGCCAGCAGCGTAGGGACAGGGTTTTCCGAGCAGTACTTC
NA | TRBJ2-1 | TRBV7-3 | TRBD1 | CASSRDRGSYNEQFF | TGTGCCAGCAGCCGGGACAGGGGGTCCTACAATGAGCAGTTCTTC
NA | TRBJ1-1 | TRBV19 | NA | CASSIANGMNTEAFF | TGTGCCAGTAGTATAGCTAACGGTATGAACACTGAAGCTTTCTTT
NA | TRBJ1-1 | TRBV18 | NA | CASSPWGDTEAFF | TGTGCCAGCTCACCGTGGGGCGACACTGAAGCTTTCTTT
NA | TRBJ2-7 | TRBV6-5 | NA | CASSSQDEQYF | TGTGCCAGCAGTTCGCAGGACGAGCAGTACTTC
NA | TRBJ1-1 | TRBV5-1 | NA | CASSNTPTANTEAFF | TGCGCCAGCAGCAACACTCCTACAGCTAACACTGAAGCTTTCTTT
few | TRBJ1-4 | TRBV7-9 | TRBD1 | CASSHGQGTTNEKLFF | TGTGCCAGCAGCCATGGACAGGGGACAACTAATGAAAAACTGTTTTTT
once | TRBJ1-2 | TRBV6-2/TRBV6-3 | TRBD1 | CASSYRGQYYGYTF | TGTGCCAGCAGTTACAGGGGACAGTACTATGGCTACACCTTC
NA | TRBJ1-5 | TRBV6-2/TRBV6-3 | TRBD1 | CASSNGTGAYSNQPQHF | TGTGCCAGCAGCAATGGGACAGGGGCGTATAGCAATCAGCCCCAGCATTTT
NA | TRBJ2-7 | TRBV2 | NA | CASKVEGPYEQYF | TGTGCCAGCAAGGTGGAGGGCCCCTACGAGCAGTACTTC
few | TRBJ1-1 | TRBV20-1 | TRBD1 | CSAITGVAFF | TGCAGTGCTATTACAGGGGTAGCTTTCTTT
NA | TRBJ1-6 | TRBV11-2 | NA | CASSLEGGKSEQSPLHF | TGTGCCAGCAGCTTAGAGGGGGGGAAGTCGGAGCAGTCACCCCTCCACTTT
NA | TRBJ1-2 | TRBV4-2 | NA | CASSQELAGRGYTF | TGTGCCAGCAGCCAAGAACTCGCGGGACGGGGCTACACCTTC
NA | TRBJ2-2 | TRBV5-6 | NA | CASSQTPSNTGELFF | TGTGCCAGCAGTCAGACACCTTCGAACACCGGGGAGCTGTTTTTT
NA | TRBJ2-7 | TRBV28 | NA | CASGSPRTREQYF | TGTGCCAGCGGTTCCCCGCGTACCAGGGAGCAGTACTTC
once | TRBJ2-1 | TRBV2 | TRBD1 | CASRDRGVYNEQFF | TGTGCCAGCAGGGACAGGGGGGTTTACAATGAGCAGTTCTTC
NA | TRBJ1-4 | TRBV7-9 | NA | CASRDSGEGEKLFF | TGTGCCAGCAGAGACAGTGGGGAGGGTGAAAAACTGTTTTTT
few | TRBJ1-2 | TRBV5-5 | NA | CASSPAPGVLGGYTF | TGTGCCAGCAGCCCTGCCCCCGGGGTCCTCGGTGGCTACACCTTC
NA | TRBJ1-6 | TRBV7-3 | TRBD1 | CASSLSGTGYNSPLHF | TGTGCCAGCAGCTTATCTGGGACAGGGTATAATTCACCCCTCCACTTT
NA | TRBJ2-5 | TRBV11-2 | NA | CASSAATETQYF | TGTGCCAGCAGCGCGGCAACGGAGACCCAGTACTTC
NA | TRBJ2-1 | TRBV5-5 | TRBD1 | CASSTYDRDINEQFF | TGTGCCAGCAGCACATACGACAGGGATATCAATGAGCAGTTCTTC
NA | TRBJ2-1 | TRBV18 | TRBD1 | CASSLDRAYNEQFF | TGTGCCAGCTCACTCGACAGGGCCTACAATGAGCAGTTCTTC
NA | TRBJ1-3 | TRBV5-1 | NA | CASSQGGTSGNTIYF | TGCGCCAGCAGCCAAGGGGGAACCTCTGGAAACACCATATATTTT
NA | TRBJ2-5 | TRBV5-8 | NA | CASSLRGFINQETQYF | TGTGCCAGCAGCTTAAGAGGATTCATAAACCAAGAGACCCAGTACTTC
NA | TRBJ2-3 | TRBV7-2 | TRBD2 | CASSLPAGGTDTQYF | TGTGCCAGCAGCCTACCAGCGGGGGGTACAGATACGCAGTATTTT